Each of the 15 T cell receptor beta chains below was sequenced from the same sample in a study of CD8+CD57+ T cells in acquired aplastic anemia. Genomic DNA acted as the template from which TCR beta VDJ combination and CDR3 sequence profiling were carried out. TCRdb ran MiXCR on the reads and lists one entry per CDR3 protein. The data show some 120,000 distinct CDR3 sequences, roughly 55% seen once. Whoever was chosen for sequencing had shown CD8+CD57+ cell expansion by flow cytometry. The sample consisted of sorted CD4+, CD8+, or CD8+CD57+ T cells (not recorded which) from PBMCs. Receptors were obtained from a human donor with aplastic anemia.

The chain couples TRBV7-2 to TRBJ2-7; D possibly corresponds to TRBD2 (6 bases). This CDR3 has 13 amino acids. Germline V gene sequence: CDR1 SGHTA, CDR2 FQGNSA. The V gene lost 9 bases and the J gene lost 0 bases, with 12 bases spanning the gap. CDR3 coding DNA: TGTGCCAGTCGCGGGGTAAGCTCCTACGAGCAGTACTTC. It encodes CASRGVSSYEQYF.

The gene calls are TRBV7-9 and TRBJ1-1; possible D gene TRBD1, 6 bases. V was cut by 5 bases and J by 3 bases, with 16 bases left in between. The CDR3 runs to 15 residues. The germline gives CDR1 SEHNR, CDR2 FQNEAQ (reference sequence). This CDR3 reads CASSPRGGWDTEAFF. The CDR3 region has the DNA TGTGCCAGCAGCCCGAGGGGGGGCTGGGACACTGAAGCTTTCTTT.

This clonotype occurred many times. The CDR3 region is CASSLLTPEHPDYEQYF. CDR3 nucleotides: TGTGCCAGCAGCCTATTAACCCCGGAACACCCTGACTACGAGCAGTACTTC. V and J are TRBV14 and TRBJ2-7; D gene unclear. The germline V gene encodes CDR1 SGHDN and CDR2 FVKESK. The ends were cut back, 4 bases at V and 3 bases at J, with 22 bases in the middle. The CDR3 has 17 amino acids.

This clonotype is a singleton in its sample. The CDR3: CACHRDRESLQYGYTF. In nucleotides, the CDR3 is TGTGCCTGCCACCGGGACAGGGAATCCCTACAATATGGCTACACCTTC. The chain carries TRBV6-1 and TRBJ1-2; TRBD1 aligns across 9 bases. This CDR3 has 16 residues. CDR1 and CDR2 from the germline V gene are MNHNS and SASEGT. The trim removed 11 bases at V and 5 bases at J, leaving 18 bases unmatched.

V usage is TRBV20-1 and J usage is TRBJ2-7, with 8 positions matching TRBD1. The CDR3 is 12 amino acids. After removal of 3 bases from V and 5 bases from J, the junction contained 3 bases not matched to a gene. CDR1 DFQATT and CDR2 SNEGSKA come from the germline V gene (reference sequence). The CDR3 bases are TGCAGTGCTAGCCAGGGGGCAAACGAGCAGTACTTC. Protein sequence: CSASQGANEQYF.

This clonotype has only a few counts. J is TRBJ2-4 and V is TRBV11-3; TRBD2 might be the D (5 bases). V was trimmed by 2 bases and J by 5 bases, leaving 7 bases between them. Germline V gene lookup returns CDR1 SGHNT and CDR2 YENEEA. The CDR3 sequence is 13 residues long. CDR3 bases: TGTGCCAGCAGCTTACCCGGGGAAAACATTCAGTACTTC. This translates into CASSLPGENIQYF.

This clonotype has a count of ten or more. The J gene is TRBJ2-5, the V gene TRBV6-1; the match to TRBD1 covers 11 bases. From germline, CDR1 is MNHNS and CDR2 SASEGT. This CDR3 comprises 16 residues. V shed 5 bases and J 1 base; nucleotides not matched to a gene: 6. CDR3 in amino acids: CASSFRDRGAQETQYF. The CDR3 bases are TGTGCCAGCAGTTTCCGGGACAGGGGGGCCCAAGAGACCCAGTACTTC.

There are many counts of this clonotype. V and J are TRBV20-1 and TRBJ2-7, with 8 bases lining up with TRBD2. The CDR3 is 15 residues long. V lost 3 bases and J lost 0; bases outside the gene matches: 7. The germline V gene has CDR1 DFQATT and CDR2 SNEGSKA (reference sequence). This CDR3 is CSASVLAASSYEQYF. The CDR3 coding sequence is TGCAGTGCTAGCGTACTAGCGGCAAGCTCCTACGAGCAGTACTTC.

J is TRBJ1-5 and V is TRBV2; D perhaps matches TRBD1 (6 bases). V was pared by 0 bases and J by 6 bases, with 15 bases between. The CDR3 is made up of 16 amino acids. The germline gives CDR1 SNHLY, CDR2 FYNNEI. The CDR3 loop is CASSEALRGAGQPQHF. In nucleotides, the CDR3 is TGTGCCAGCAGTGAAGCGCTTCGGGGGGCAGGTCAGCCCCAGCATTTT.

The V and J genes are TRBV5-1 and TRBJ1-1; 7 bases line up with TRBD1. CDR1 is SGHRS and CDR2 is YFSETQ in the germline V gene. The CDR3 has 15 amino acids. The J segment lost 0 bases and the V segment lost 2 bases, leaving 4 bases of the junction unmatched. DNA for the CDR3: TGCGCCAGCAGCTTACGACAGGGCATGAACACTGAAGCTTTCTTT. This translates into CASSLRQGMNTEAFF. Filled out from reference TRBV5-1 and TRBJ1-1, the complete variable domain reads KAGVTQTPRYLIKTRGQQVTLSCSPISGHRSVSWYQQTPGQGLQFLFEYFSETQRNKGNFPGRFSGRQFSNSRSEMNVSTLELGDSALYLCASSLRQGMNTEAFFGQGTRLTVV.

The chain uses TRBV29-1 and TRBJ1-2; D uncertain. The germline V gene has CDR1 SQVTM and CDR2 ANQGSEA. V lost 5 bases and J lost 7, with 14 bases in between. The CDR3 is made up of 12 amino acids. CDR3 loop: CSVSQPPGGYTF. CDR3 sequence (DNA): TGCAGCGTTAGTCAGCCTCCAGGTGGCTACACCTTC.

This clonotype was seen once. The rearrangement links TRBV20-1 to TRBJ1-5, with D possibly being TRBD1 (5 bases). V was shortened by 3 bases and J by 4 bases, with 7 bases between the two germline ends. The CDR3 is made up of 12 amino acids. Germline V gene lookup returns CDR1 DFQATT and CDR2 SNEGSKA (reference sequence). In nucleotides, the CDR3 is TGCAGTGCTAGCTCAGGGAATCAGCCCCAGCATTTT. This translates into CSASSGNQPQHF.

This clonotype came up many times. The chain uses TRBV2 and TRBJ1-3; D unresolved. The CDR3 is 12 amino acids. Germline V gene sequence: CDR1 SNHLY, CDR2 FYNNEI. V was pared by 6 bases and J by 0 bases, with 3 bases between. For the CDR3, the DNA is TGTGCCAGCAGAGTCTCTGGAAACACCATATATTTT. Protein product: CASRVSGNTIYF.

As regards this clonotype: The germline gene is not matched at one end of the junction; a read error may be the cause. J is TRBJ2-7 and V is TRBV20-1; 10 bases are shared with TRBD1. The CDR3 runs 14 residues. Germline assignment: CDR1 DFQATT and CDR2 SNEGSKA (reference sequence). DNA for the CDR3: TGCGGTGCTACTCCTCCGGGACAGGGGTACGAGCAGTACTTC. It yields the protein CGATPPGQGYEQYF.

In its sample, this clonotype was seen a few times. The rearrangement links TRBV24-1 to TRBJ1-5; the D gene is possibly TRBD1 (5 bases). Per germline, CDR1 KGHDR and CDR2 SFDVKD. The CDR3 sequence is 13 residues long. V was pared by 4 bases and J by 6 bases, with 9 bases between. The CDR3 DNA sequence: TGTGCCACCAGTGAAGCAGGGACTCAGCCCCAGCATTTT. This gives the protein CATSEAGTQPQHF.